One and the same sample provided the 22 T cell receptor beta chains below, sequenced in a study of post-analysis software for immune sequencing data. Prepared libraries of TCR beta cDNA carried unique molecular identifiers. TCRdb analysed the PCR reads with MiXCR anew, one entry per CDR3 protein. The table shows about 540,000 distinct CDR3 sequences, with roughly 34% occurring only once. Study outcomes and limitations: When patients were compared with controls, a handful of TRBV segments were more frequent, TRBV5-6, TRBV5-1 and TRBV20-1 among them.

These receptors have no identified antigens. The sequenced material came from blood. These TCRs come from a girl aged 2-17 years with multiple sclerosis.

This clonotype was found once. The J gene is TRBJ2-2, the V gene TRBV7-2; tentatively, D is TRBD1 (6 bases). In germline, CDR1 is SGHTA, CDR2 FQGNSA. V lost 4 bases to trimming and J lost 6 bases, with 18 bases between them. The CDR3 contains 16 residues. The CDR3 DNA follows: TGTGCCAGCAGCTCAGGGTCGGGGCAGGGGTCCGGGGAGCTGTTTTTT. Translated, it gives CASSSGSGQGSGELFF.

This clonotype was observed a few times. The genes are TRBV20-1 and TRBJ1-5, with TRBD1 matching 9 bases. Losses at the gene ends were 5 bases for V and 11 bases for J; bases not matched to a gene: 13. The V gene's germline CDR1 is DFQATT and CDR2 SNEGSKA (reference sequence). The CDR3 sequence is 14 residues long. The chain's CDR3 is CSAGSPGTGWAQHF. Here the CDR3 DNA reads TGCAGTGCTGGAAGCCCCGGGACAGGGTGGGCCCAGCATTTT.

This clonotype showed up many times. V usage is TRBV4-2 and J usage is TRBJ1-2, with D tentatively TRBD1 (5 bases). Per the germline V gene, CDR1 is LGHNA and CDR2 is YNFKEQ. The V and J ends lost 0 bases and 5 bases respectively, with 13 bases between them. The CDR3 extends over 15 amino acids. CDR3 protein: CASSQDRAGVYGYTF. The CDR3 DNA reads TGTGCCAGCAGCCAAGATCGGGCGGGGGTTTATGGCTACACCTTC.

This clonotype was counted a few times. CDR3: CASSPRRVSLEQYF. CDR3 in DNA: TGTGCCAGCTCACCGAGGAGGGTGTCTCTCGAGCAGTACTTC. The V call is TRBV18, the J call TRBJ2-7; weak D call: TRBD2 (6 bases). The CDR3 totals 14 residues. V lost 3 bases, J lost 6 bases, and 15 bases lay in between. Germline values: CDR1 KGHSH, CDR2 LQKENI.

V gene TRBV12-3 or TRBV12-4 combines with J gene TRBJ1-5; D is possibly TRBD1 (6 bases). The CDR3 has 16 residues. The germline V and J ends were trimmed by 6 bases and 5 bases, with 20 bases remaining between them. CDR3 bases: TGTGCCAGCAGCCCCGGGTGGGACAAGCTTTATCAGCCCCAGCATTTT. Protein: CASSPGWDKLYQPQHF.

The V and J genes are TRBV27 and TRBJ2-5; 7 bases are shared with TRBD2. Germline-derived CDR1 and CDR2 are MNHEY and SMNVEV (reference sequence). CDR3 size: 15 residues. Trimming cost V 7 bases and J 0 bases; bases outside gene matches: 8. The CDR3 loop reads CASNSVGGYQETQYF. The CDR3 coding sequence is TGTGCCAGCAACTCCGTCGGGGGGTACCAAGAGACCCAGTACTTC.

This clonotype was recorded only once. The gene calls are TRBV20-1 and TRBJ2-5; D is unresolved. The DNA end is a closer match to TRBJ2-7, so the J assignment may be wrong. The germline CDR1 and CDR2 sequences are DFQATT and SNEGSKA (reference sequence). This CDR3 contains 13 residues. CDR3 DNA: TGCAGTGCTGGTGGCAAGTGGGACTACGAGCAGTACTTC. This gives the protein CSAGGKWDYEQYF.

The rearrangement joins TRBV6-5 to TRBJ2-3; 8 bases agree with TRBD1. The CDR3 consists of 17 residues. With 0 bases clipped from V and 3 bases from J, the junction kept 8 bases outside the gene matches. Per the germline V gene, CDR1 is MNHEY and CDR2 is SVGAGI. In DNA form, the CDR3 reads TGTGCCAGCAGTTACTCGAGGGACAGGCAAACGACAGATACGCAGTATTTT. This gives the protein CASSYSRDRQTTDTQYF.

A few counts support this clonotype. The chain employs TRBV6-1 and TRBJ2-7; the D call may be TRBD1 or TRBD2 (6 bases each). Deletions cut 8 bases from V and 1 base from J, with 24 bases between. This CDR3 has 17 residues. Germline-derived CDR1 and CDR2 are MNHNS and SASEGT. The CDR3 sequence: CASWKNWGAKRSYEQYF. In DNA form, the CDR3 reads TGTGCCAGCTGGAAAAACTGGGGGGCAAAAAGGTCCTACGAGCAGTACTTC.

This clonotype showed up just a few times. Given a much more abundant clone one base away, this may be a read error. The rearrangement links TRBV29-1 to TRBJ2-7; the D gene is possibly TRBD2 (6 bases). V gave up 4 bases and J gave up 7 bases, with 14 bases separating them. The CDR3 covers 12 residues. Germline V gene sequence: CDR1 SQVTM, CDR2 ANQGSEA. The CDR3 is CSVGSGGNEQYF. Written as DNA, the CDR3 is TGCAGCGTTGGTTCCGGGGGAAATGAGCAGTACTTC.

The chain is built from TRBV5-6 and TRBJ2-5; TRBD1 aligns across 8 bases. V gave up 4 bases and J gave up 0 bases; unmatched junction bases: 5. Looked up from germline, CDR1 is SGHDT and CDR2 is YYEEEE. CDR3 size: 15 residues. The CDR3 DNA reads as TGTGCCAGCAGCCCGAGACAGGGGAACCAAGAGACCCAGTACTTC. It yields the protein CASSPRQGNQETQYF.

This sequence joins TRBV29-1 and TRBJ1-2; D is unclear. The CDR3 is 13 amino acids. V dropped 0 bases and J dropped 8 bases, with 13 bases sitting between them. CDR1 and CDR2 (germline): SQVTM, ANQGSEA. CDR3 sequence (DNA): TGCAGCGTTGAAGAATGCAGCCCTAGGGGCTACACCTTC. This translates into CSVEECSPRGYTF.

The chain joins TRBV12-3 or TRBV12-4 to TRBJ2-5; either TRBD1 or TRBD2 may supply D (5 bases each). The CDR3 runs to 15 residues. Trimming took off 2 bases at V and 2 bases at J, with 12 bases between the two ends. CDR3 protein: CASSLSRGVQETQYF. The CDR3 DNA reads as TGTGCCAGCAGTTTAAGTCGGGGCGTTCAAGAGACCCAGTACTTC.

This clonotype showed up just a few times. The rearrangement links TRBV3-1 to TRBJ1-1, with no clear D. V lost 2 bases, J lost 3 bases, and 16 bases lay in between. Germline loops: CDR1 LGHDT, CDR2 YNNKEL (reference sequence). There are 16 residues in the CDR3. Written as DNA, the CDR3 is TGTGCCAGCAGCCAATCGGGCAGCCGGGCTGACACTGAAGCTTTCTTT. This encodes CASSQSGSRADTEAFF.

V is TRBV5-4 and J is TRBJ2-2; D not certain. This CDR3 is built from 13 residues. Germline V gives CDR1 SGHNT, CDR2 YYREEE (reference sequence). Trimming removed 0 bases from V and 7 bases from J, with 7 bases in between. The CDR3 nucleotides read TGTGCCAGCAGCTTGGGGCACAACGGGGAGCTGTTTTTT. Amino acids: CASSLGHNGELFF.

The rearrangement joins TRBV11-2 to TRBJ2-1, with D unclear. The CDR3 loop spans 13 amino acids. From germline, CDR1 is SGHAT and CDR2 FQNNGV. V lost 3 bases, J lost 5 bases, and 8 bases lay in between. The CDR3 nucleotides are TGTGCCAGCAGCTTGTTTAGGGACAATGAGCAGTTCTTC. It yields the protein CASSLFRDNEQFF.

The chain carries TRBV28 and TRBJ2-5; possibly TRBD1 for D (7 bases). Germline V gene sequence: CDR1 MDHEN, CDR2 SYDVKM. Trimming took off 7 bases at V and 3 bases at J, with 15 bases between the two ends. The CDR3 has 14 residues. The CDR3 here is CASTPFRGEETQYF. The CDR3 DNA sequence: TGTGCCAGCACTCCTTTCAGGGGGGAAGAGACCCAGTACTTC.

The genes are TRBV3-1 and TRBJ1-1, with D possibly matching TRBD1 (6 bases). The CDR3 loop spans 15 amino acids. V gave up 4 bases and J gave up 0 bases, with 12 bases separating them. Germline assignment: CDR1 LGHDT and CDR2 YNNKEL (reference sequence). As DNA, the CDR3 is TGTGCCAGCAGCCGTCGGGGACAAGTGAACACTGAAGCTTTCTTT. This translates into CASSRRGQVNTEAFF.

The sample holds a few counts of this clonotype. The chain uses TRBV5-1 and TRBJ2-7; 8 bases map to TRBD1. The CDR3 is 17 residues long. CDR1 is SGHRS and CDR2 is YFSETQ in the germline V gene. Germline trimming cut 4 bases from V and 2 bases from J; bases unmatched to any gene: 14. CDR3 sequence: CASSAETGTGQTYEQYF. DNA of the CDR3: TGCGCCAGCAGCGCCGAAACCGGGACAGGACAAACCTACGAGCAGTACTTC.

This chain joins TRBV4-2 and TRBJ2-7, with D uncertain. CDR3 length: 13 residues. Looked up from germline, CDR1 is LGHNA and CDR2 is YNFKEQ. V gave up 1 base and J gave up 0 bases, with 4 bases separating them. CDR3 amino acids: CASSQVGSYEQYF. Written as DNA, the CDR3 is TGTGCCAGCAGCCAAGTAGGCTCCTACGAGCAGTACTTC.

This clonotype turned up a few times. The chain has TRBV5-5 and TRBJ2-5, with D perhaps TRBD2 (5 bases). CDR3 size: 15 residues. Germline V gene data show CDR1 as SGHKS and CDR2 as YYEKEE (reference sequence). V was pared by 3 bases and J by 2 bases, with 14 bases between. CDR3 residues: CASSWSVRVQETQYF. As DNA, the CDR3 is TGTGCCAGCAGCTGGTCAGTGAGGGTGCAAGAGACCCAGTACTTC.

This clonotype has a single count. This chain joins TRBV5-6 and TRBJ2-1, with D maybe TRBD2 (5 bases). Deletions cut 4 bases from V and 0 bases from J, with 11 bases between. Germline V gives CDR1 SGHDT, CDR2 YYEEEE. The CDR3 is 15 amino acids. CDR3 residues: CASSNWEPSYNEQFF. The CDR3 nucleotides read TGTGCCAGCAGCAACTGGGAGCCCTCCTACAATGAGCAGTTCTTC. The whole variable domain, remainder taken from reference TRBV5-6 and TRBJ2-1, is DAGVTQSPTHLIKTRGQQVTLRCSPKSGHDTVSWYQQALGQGPQFIFQYYEEEERQRGNFPDRFSGHQFPNYSSELNVNALLLGDSALYLCASSNWEPSYNEQFFGPGTRLTVL.